The 11 T cell receptor beta chains listed next were all sequenced from one sample in a study of post-analysis software for immune sequencing data (dated by TCRdb to about 2015). General conclusions and limits of the study: Roughly 5 TRBV segments, including TRBV5-6, TRBV5-1 and TRBV20-1, were significantly more frequent in patients than controls.

Library construction relied on PCR. The listed sequencing device is Illumina HiSeq 2500. To reduce PCR and sequencing biases, unique molecular identifiers were incorporated into the TCR beta cDNA libraries. TCRdb redid the processing of the public reads, applying fastp at Q25 and MiXCR, and retained in-frame beta chains. Merged by CDR3 protein, the rows form single entries marked with the most common genes and DNA. For this sample the table gives roughly 650,000 distinct CDR3 sequences, of which roughly three fifths were detected only once. The ten top clones hold over 9% of the sample. These receptors have no identified antigens. Sequencing was done on a sample of blood. The receptors derive from a girl aged 2-10 years with multiple sclerosis.

The table lists this clonotype with a few counts. The rearrangement uses TRBV4-3 and TRBJ1-1; 8 positions agree with TRBD1. CDR1 is LGHNA and CDR2 is YSLEER in the germline V gene. The CDR3 totals 17 residues. V gave up 0 bases and J gave up 1 base; unmatched junction bases: 7. The CDR3, as DNA: TGCGCCAGCAGCCAAGAGGCAGGGGGCATGCCGAACACTGAAGCTTTCTTT. Translating gives CASSQEAGGMPNTEAFF.

V and J are TRBV5-1 and TRBJ2-5, with 8 bases that match TRBD2. With 3 bases clipped from V and 11 bases from J, the junction kept 18 bases outside the gene matches. The CDR3 totals 16 residues. Looked up from germline, CDR1 is SGHRS and CDR2 is YFSETQ. The CDR3 sequence is CASSSGGAGVLYEQYF. As DNA, the CDR3 is TGCGCCAGCAGCTCGGGGGGAGCGGGAGTTTTATATGAGCAGTACTTC.

The chain combines TRBV6-6 with TRBJ1-2, with a tentative D call TRBD1 (5 bases). The CDR3 has 15 residues. The germline CDR1 and CDR2 sequences are MNHNY and SVGAGI (reference sequence). V lost 0 bases and J 6 bases, leaving 14 bases between the germline ends. The CDR3 protein is CASSYSRGSNNGYTF. CDR3 coding DNA: TGTGCCAGCAGTTACTCGAGGGGATCAAACAATGGCTACACCTTC.

V is TRBV4-2 and J is TRBJ2-5; 8 bases match TRBD2. CDR1 and CDR2 from the germline V gene are LGHNA and YNFKEQ. The CDR3 length is 15 residues. The V segment lost 5 bases and the J segment 4 bases; nucleotides outside the gene matches: 9. The DNA of the CDR3 is TGTGCCAGCAGCGAGCAGGCTAGCGGGCCAGAGACCCAGTACTTC. Protein: CASSEQASGPETQYF.

V and J are TRBV12-3 or TRBV12-4 and TRBJ2-2; 9 bases align to TRBD1. Trimming removed 6 bases from V and 4 bases from J; junction bases left unmatched: 9. The CDR3 loop spans 16 amino acids. The CDR3 is CASSHRGRVGTGELFF. The CDR3 DNA sequence: TGTGCCAGCAGCCACAGGGGGCGCGTGGGCACCGGGGAGCTGTTTTTT.

The chain has TRBV5-5 and TRBJ1-2; no reliable D call. Germline CDR1 and CDR2: SGHKS and YYEKEE (reference sequence). V was trimmed by 0 bases and J by 8 bases, leaving 11 bases between them. The CDR3 extends over 13 amino acids. CDR3 protein: CASSLVVSGGYTF. The CDR3 nucleotides are TGTGCCAGCAGCTTGGTTGTAAGCGGGGGCTACACCTTC.

The chain combines TRBV10-1 with TRBJ2-5, with D tentatively TRBD2 (5 bases). Germline V gives CDR1 WNHNN, CDR2 SYGVQD (reference sequence). The CDR3 runs to 14 residues. Between the trimmed V and J ends, which lost 3 bases and 5 bases, there was a span of 13 bases. The CDR3 DNA follows: TGCGCCAGCAGTGACAACGGACGCGGGGAGACCCAGTACTTC. The encoded protein is CASSDNGRGETQYF.

The chain carries TRBV5-1 and TRBJ2-1, with TRBD2 matching 10 bases. The junction had 5 bases not matched to a gene; V was cut back by 0 bases and J by 8 bases. The CDR3 extends over 15 amino acids. Per germline, CDR1 SGHRS and CDR2 YFSETQ. The chain's CDR3 is CASSLASGGVDEQFF. CDR3 coding DNA: TGCGCCAGCAGCTTGGCTAGCGGGGGAGTGGATGAGCAGTTCTTC.

This clonotype was seen more than once but under ten times. This sequence joins TRBV29-1 and TRBJ2-3; D unresolved. Germline values: CDR1 SQVTM, CDR2 ANQGSEA. The CDR3 loop spans 14 amino acids. Trimming pared 1 base from V and 1 base from J, leaving 9 bases between. CDR3 region: CSVEVVSGTDTQYF. The DNA of the CDR3 is TGCAGCGTTGAAGTGGTGTCCGGCACAGATACGCAGTATTTT.

A remark on this clonotype: A junction end diverges from the germline sequence, so it may reflect a read error. The chain recombines TRBV7-9 with TRBJ1-2; D remains unclear. The germline gives CDR1 SEHNR, CDR2 FQNEAQ (reference sequence). The CDR3 is made up of 17 amino acids. For the CDR3, the DNA is TGTACCAGCAGCCCCCACCGGGTCGGTGACGATGACTATGGCTACACCTTC. Amino acids: CTSSPHRVGDDDYGYTF.

The rearrangement joins TRBV20-1 to TRBJ2-7, with 8 positions matching TRBD2. CDR1 and CDR2 from the germline V gene are DFQATT and SNEGSKA (reference sequence). The CDR3 loop spans 15 amino acids. Germline trimming cut 3 bases from V and 3 bases from J; bases unmatched to any gene: 10. The CDR3 is CSASGAGSGDYEQYF. CDR3 sequence (DNA): TGCAGTGCTAGTGGTGCGGGTAGCGGGGACTACGAGCAGTACTTC.